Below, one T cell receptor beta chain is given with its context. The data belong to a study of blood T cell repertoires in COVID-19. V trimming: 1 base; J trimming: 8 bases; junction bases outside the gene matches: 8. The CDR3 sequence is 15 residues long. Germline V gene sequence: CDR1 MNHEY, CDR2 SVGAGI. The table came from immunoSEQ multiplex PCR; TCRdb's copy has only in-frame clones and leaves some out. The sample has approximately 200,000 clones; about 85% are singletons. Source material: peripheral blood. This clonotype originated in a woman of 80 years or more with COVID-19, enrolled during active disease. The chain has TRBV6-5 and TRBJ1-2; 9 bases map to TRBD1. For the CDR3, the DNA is TGTGCCAGCAGTTACTTGCGACAGGGGGTGGAAGGCTACACCTTC. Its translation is CASSYLRQGVEGYTF.